This T cell receptor (beta chain) appears in the sequencing data of a study of blood T cell repertoires in COVID-19. Study-wide background: COVID-19 samples collected from the United States, Italy and Spain covered acute and convalescent phases.

V lost 8 bases and J lost 1, with 11 bases in between. CDR1 and CDR2 from the germline V gene are MDHEN and SYDVKM. This CDR3 contains 14 residues. Data came from immunoSEQ multiplex PCR; TCRdb stores just in-frame clones and leaves some out. The repertoire holds roughly 150,000 clones, with about nine tenths as singletons. The clonotype was recovered from a man aged 18 to 30 with COVID-19, enrolled during active disease. The sample consisted of peripheral blood. The rearrangement links TRBV28 to TRBJ2-2; D gene uncertain. The CDR3 region has the DNA TGTGCCAGCCGCCCGGGTGAGAACACCGGGGAGCTGTTTTTT. Protein product: CASRPGENTGELFF.